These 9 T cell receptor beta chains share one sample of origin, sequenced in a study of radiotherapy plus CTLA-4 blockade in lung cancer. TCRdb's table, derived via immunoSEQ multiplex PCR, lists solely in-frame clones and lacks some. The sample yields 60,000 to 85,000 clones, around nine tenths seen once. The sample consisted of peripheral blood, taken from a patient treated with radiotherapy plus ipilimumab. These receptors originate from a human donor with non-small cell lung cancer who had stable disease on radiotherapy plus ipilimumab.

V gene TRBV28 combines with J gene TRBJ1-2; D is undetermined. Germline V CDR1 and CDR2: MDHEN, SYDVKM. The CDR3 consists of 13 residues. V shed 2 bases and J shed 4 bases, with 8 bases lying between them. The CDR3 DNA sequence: TGTGCCAGCAGTTTAGGCAGATCCTATGGCTACACCTTC. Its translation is CASSLGRSYGYTF.

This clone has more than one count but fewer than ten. The CDR3 here is CASSVGEGSDTIYF. CDR3 in DNA: TGTGCCAGCAGCGTAGGAGAGGGGTCAGACACCATATATTTT. The V and J genes are TRBV9 and TRBJ1-3; D may be TRBD1 (5 bases). The CDR3 is 14 amino acids. Trimming stripped 0 bases from V and 8 bases from J, with 12 bases between. From germline, CDR1 is SGDLS and CDR2 YYNGEE.

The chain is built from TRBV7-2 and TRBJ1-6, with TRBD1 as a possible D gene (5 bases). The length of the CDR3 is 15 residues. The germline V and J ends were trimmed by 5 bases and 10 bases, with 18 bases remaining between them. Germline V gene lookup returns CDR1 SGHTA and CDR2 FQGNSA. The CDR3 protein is CASSPHGQGISPLHF. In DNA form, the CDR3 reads TGTGCCAGCAGCCCCCACGGGCAGGGTATATCACCCCTCCACTTT.

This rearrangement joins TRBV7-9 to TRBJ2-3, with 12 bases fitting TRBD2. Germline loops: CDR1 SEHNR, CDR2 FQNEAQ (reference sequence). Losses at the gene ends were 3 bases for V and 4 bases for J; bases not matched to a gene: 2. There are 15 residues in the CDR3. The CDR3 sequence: CASSLTSGSADTQYF. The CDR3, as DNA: TGTGCCAGCAGCTTGACTAGCGGGAGCGCAGATACGCAGTATTTT. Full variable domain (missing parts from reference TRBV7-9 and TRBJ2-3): DTGVSQNPRHKITKRGQNVTFRCDPISEHNRLYWYRQTLGQGPEFLTYFQNEAQLEKSRLLSDRFSAERPKGSFSTLEIQRTEQGDSAMYLCASSLTSGSADTQYFGPGTRLTVL.

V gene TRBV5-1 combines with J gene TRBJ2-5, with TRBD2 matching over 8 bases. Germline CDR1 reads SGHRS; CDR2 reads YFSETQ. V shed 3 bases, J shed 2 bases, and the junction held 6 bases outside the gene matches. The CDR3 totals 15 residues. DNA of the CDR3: TGCGCCAGCAGCTCCGGCGGGGGGCTTCAAGAGACCCAGTACTTC. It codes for CASSSGGGLQETQYF.

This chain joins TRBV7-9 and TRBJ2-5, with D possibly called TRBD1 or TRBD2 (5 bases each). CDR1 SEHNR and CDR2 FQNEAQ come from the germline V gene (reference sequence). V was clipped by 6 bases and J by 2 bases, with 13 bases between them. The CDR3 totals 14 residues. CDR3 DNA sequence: TGTGCCAGCAGACGAACGGGGCCACAAGAGACCCAGTACTTC. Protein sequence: CASRRTGPQETQYF.

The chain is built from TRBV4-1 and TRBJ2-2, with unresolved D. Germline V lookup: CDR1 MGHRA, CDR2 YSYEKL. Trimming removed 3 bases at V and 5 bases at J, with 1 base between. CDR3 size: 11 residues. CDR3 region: CASSQTGELFF. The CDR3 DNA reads TGCGCCAGCAGCCAGACCGGGGAGCTGTTTTTT.

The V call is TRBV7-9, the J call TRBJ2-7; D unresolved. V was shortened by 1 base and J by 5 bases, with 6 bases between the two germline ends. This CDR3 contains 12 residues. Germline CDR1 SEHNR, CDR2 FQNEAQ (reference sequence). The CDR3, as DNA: TGTGCCAGCAGCTTAGGAGCTAACGAGCAGTACTTC. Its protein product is CASSLGANEQYF.

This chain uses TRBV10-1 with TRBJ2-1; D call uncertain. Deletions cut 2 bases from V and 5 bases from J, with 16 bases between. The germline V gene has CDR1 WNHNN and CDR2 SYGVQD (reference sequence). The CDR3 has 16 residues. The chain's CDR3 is CASSETASRINNEQFF. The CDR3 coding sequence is TGCGCCAGCAGTGAGACGGCCTCACGGATTAACAATGAGCAGTTCTTC.